This note documents a single TCR beta chain sequence. TCRdb ran MiXCR on the RT-PCR reads and lists one entry per CDR3 protein. The sample lists 550,000 to 750,000 distinct CDR3 sequences, 12% to 15% occurring once. The V end lost 0 bases, the J end lost 0 bases, and 8 bases lay between the germline ends. The CDR3 loop spans 16 amino acids. Germline V lookup: CDR1 ENHRY, CDR2 SYGVKD. Material for sequencing was memory CD4+ T cells from blood. This TCR was recovered from a female donor in good health, serving as a healthy control. V is TRBV10-3 and J is TRBJ1-4; no clear D gene. DNA for the CDR3: TGTGCCATCAGTGAGTCTTTATCTGCAACTAATGAAAAACTGTTTTTT. This encodes CAISESLSATNEKLFF.